The 14 T cell receptor beta chains in this list originate from one sample, sequenced in a study of blood T cell repertoires in COVID-19. The method was immunoSEQ multiplex PCR; TCRdb's version includes in-frame clones alone and lacks a portion of them. The data hold around 220,000 clones, with 87% observed a single time. Sequenced: peripheral blood. The origin of the receptors is a man aged 35-49 years with active or convalescent COVID-19.

The chain couples TRBV11-3 to TRBJ2-1; 14 bases line up with TRBD2. The CDR3 totals 15 residues. Germline CDR1 and CDR2: SGHNT and YENEEA. V dropped 3 bases and J dropped 9; count of bases not matched to a gene: 4. This chain's CDR3 is CASSLGGLAGVEQFF. CDR3 in DNA: TGTGCCAGCAGCTTGGGGGGACTAGCGGGAGTTGAGCAGTTCTTC.

The chain joins TRBV19 to TRBJ2-1, with D unclear. The CDR3 contains 12 residues. V was shortened by 6 bases and J by 3 bases, with 6 bases between the two germline ends. CDR1 LNHDA and CDR2 SQIVND come from the germline V gene (reference sequence). The CDR3 sequence: CASSYSYNEQFF. DNA for the CDR3: TGTGCCAGTAGCTACAGCTACAATGAGCAGTTCTTC.

This chain joins TRBV14 and TRBJ2-7, with TRBD2 identical over 7 bases. The CDR3 length is 17 residues. Germline CDR1 and CDR2: SGHDN and FVKESK. V shed 4 bases and J 0 bases; nucleotides not matched to a gene: 12. The CDR3 spells CASSPTPLAVVSYEQYF. DNA for the CDR3: TGTGCCAGCAGCCCGACCCCCCTAGCGGTTGTCTCCTACGAGCAGTACTTC.

This chain joins TRBV4-1 and TRBJ1-1, with TRBD1 matching 9 bases. CDR3 length: 15 amino acids. The junction had 2 bases not matched to a gene; V was cut back by 1 base and J by 2 bases. Germline CDR1 reads MGHRA; CDR2 reads YSYEKL. CDR3 coding DNA: TGCGCCAGCAGCCAAGGACAGGGGGGTAACACTGAAGCTTTCTTT. This gives the protein CASSQGQGGNTEAFF.

V and J are TRBV5-6 and TRBJ1-1, with D perhaps TRBD1 (5 bases). Looked up from germline, CDR1 is SGHDT and CDR2 is YYEEEE. CDR3 length: 14 amino acids. V was pared by 0 bases and J by 2 bases, with 8 bases between. Here the CDR3 reads CASSLVGPNTEAFF. Written as DNA, the CDR3 is TGTGCCAGCAGCTTGGTGGGGCCAAACACTGAAGCTTTCTTT.

This clone has only a few counts. This rearrangement joins TRBV3-1 (or the pseudogene TRBV3-2) to TRBJ1-1; D might be TRBD1 (6 bases). There are 14 residues in the CDR3. Germline-derived CDR1 and CDR2 are LGHDT and YNNKEL (reference sequence). The V gene lost 5 bases and the J gene lost 0 bases, with 10 bases spanning the gap. CDR3 residues: CASSSRQVNTEAFF. The CDR3 DNA reads as TGTGCCAGCAGCTCCCGACAGGTGAACACTGAAGCTTTCTTT.

The chain carries TRBV27 and TRBJ2-5; D might be TRBD1 (5 bases). The CDR3 covers 17 residues. V lost 8 bases to trimming and J lost 5 bases, with 27 bases between them. Germline V gives CDR1 MNHEY, CDR2 SMNVEV (reference sequence). CDR3: CASSPRATAESLETQYF. The CDR3 nucleotides read TGTGCCAGCTCCCCAAGGGCGACAGCCGAGAGTTTGGAGACCCAGTACTTC.

This sequence joins TRBV7-3 and TRBJ2-1, with TRBD2 as a possible D gene (7 bases). CDR1 and CDR2 from the germline V gene are SGHTA and FQGTGA. The length of the CDR3 is 14 residues. Between the trimmed V and J ends, which lost 2 bases and 8 bases, there was a span of 13 bases. The CDR3 DNA reads TGTGCCAGCAGCTTACGGGGGGCCAGGGATGAGCAGTTCTTC. Translation: CASSLRGARDEQFF.

The chain joins TRBV4-2 to TRBJ1-2; 7 nucleotides line up with TRBD1. With V trimmed by 4 bases and J by 2 bases, 1 base remained unmatched. The CDR3 is 13 amino acids. The germline V gene encodes CDR1 LGHNA and CDR2 YNFKEQ. The CDR3 DNA follows: TGTGCCAGCAGCCCGACAGGGAACTATGGCTACACCTTC. The encoded protein is CASSPTGNYGYTF.

This clone came up once. The rearrangement uses TRBV3-1 (or the pseudogene TRBV3-2) and TRBJ2-7; 10 nucleotides match TRBD2. The CDR3 totals 17 residues. V shed 1 base, J shed 0 bases, and the junction held 6 bases outside the gene matches. Per the germline V gene, CDR1 is LGHDT and CDR2 is YNNKEL (reference sequence). The CDR3 loop is CASSQVKAGGTSYEQYF. Written as DNA, the CDR3 is TGTGCCAGCAGCCAAGTTAAAGCGGGAGGGACCTCCTACGAGCAGTACTTC.

The chain recombines TRBV9 with TRBJ1-1; possibly TRBD1 for D (5 bases). V dropped 1 base and J dropped 4 bases, with 11 bases sitting between them. CDR3 length: 14 residues. CDR1 is SGDLS and CDR2 is YYNGEE in the germline V gene. The CDR3 sequence is CASSVNPGPTEAFF. Here the CDR3 DNA reads TGTGCCAGCAGCGTAAATCCAGGGCCCACTGAAGCTTTCTTT.

CDR3 residues: CASSLLSGQPQHF. CDR3 nucleotide sequence: TGTGCCAGCAGTTTATTATCGGGTCAGCCCCAGCATTTT. The chain links TRBV28 to TRBJ1-5; D is unresolved. Per the germline V gene, CDR1 is MDHEN and CDR2 is SYDVKM. The CDR3 totals 13 residues. Trimming stripped 1 base from V and 6 bases from J, with 7 bases between.

V and J are TRBV10-2 and TRBJ1-1; tentatively, D is TRBD1 (6 bases). Trimming stripped 2 bases from V and 4 bases from J, with 8 bases between. Germline CDR1 and CDR2: WSHSY and SAAADI. The CDR3 extends over 13 amino acids. CDR3 bases: TGCGCCAGCAGTGAGACAGGGACCACTGAAGCTTTCTTT. It is translated as CASSETGTTEAFF.

The V gene is TRBV10-3, the J gene TRBJ1-1; D is undetermined. Germline-derived CDR1 and CDR2 are ENHRY and SYGVKD. The CDR3 totals 9 residues. CDR3 sequence: CAAPVEAFF. The CDR3 DNA sequence: TGTGCAGCCCCCGTTGAAGCTTTCTTT.